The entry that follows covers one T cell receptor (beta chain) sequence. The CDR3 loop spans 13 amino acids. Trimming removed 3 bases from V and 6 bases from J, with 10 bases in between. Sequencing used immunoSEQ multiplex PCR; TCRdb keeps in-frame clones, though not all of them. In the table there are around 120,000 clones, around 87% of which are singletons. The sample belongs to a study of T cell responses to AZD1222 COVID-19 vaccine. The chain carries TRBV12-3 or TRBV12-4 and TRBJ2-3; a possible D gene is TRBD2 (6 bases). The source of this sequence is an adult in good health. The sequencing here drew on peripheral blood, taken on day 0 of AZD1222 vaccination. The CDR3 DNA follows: TGTGCCAGCAGTTTCGGGGGACCCGATACGCAGTATTTT. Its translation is CASSFGGPDTQYF.